The text below deals with one TCR beta chain. This clone has only one observation. The target of this receptor is not known. Per-nucleotide qualities are absent, and no much larger clonotype sits a single base away. Including cysteine and phenylalanine, the CDR3 has 14 amino acids. The only DNA kept is the CDR3, 42 bases in frame from the first base. The germline V gene yields MNHEY for CDR1 and SVGAGI for CDR2. V drops 7 bases and J drops 7 bases, leaving 17 bases in between. The cohort consisted of approximately 690 healthy bone marrow donors. All cohort members were sampled while nominally healthy, although unrecorded immune exposures were likely present. The donor was CMV seropositive and was included in the group of 300 or so seropositive cohort members. A peripheral blood sample was collected from each donor, and TCR beta sequencing was performed on peripheral blood mononuclear cells. The Qiagen DNeasy Blood Extraction Kit was used to extract genomic DNA from the blood cell samples.

Libraries were built with the immunoSEQ multiplex PCR assay. The multiplex PCR relied on a mix of 60 forward primers for TCR Vbeta segments and 13 reverse primers for TCR Jbeta segments. The CDR3 region of rearranged TCR beta genes was amplified from genomic DNA with a multiplex PCR assay. On the Illumina HiSeq System, the amplified TCR beta libraries were sequenced as 87-base-pair reads. On the study's bioinformatics: In a later analysis, about 80 million unique TCR beta chains were counted across the 500 to 850 repertoires, and approximately 9.9 million of these chains were shared by at least two donors. Raw reads were error-corrected and collapsed into unique sequences by a nearest-neighbor algorithm in which closely related sequences were merged to remove PCR and sequencing errors. CDR3 sequences were aligned to IMGT reference sequences to assign V, D and J gene segments. For a sequence to be retained, a match of at least six nucleotides was required to both a V gene segment and a J gene segment. A rearrangement was called productive if the CDR3 had no stop codons and remained in frame with V and J, and every other rearrangement was called non-productive. Following IMGT convention, CDR3 was defined as the stretch from the second conserved V-encoded cysteine up to the conserved J-encoded phenylalanine. Sequences without an unambiguous match to a single V gene segment were excluded from the earlier analysis of 500 to 700 of the donors. In an earlier analysis of roughly 600 of the donors, a V segment was called functional when productive rearrangements were above 56.7%, and segregating when the standard deviation between donors exceeded 5%. A statistical classification framework was built for diagnosing cytomegalovirus status from the catalog of TCR beta chain sequences. In a later analysis, V and J genes were assigned by comparing TCR nucleotide sequences against IMGT/GENE-DB human TR gene sequences. A later analysis assigned CDR3 sequences and most-parsimonious VDJ recombination scenarios with the TCRdist pipeline. In a later analysis, every TCR beta chain was defined by the combination of its CDR3 amino acid sequence and its V-gene family, and reads without a unique V-gene family were dropped. A later analysis removed several hundred highly shared, low-generation-probability nucleotide sequences to deal with suspected cross-contamination and a sequencing artifact. A later analysis calculated a clonal expansion index for each public chain from normalized within-repertoire ranks of inferred template counts. Generation probabilities in a later analysis came from a VDJ recombination model fitted to out-of-frame rearrangements, and those results were checked against IGoR. A later analysis scored TCR-TCR, TCR-HLA and TCR-CMV co-occurrence with hypergeometric tests, applying a repertoire-size bias correction to TCR pairs. To estimate false discovery rates, a later analysis permuted the HLA or CMV assignments 20 times. In a later analysis, co-occurring TCRs were grouped using DBSCAN, and TCRdist sequence similarity was added for clustering within HLA-allele-positive subsets. Repertoires with fewer than 30,000 or more than 120,000 public chains, plus five repertoires with anomalous nucleotide sharing, were excluded from co-occurrence clustering. TCRdb took over this immuneACCESS table, retaining in-frame rearrangements with V and J assigned. Such tables are incomplete; in checked studies, under half of the missing clones stem from an unresolved V gene, and the remainder is unexplained. The V and J calls and clone size come from that table; D and trimming were worked out from the DNA. The sample table contains around 250,000 clones; only one count was recorded for over 70% of them. Roughly 7.4% of the sample is in the top ten clones.

This record comes from a study of cytomegalovirus exposure and HLA in healthy donors (dated by TCRdb to about 2017). The study in broad terms: An earlier analysis of more than 550 of the donors reported 276 Gb of sequence data and roughly 120 million unique TCR beta sequences obtained from about 179 million T cells. An early release covering over 500 HLA-typed donors comprised approximately 290 gigabases of sequencing data and approximately 80 million unique TCR sequences. The genetic ancestry cluster associated with self-reported Caucasian donors included about 84% of the 300 to 450 genotyped donors. The study was designed to test whether signatures of past pathogen exposure could be identified by cataloging public T cell receptors. The study profiled the T cell repertoires of more than 500 subjects by immunosequencing and related them to cytomegalovirus serostatus. In addition to the first cohort of 666 subjects, a separate validation cohort of approximately 110 different subjects was used. To predict cytomegalovirus infection status, the study combined high-throughput TCR immunosequencing, statistical association of individual TCRs with disease status, and machine learning. A later analysis re-examined previously published TCR beta repertoires from hundreds of donors and added high-resolution HLA genotyping to investigate patterns of TCR occurrence. The later analysis used no new phenotypic data to find candidate immune exposures, relying instead on TCR beta sequences and their occurrence across donors. An earlier analysis of some 500 of the donors used high-throughput TCR beta sequencing to judge whether each TCR beta V gene segment behaved as functional or pseudogenic. Donor age, sex, ethnicity and CMV serostatus were compiled alongside the repertoire data. A later genetic analysis used genome-wide SNP genotypes for about 60% of the 666 donors, treating that subset as a discovery cohort. Every repertoire in the discovery cohort had been generated on one and the same sequencing platform. HLA typing covered class I and class II loci at four-digit resolution. Typing coverage varied by locus: about 629-630 donors for A, B, C, DRB1 and DQB1; more than 500 for DQA1; more than 600 for DPA1; around 490 for DPB1. Because of strong linkage in the cohort, roughly five DR-DQ haplotypes were treated as single units for association and clustering. Among a few hundred genotyped donors of the cohort, an average of roughly 240,000 unique TCR beta nucleotide sequences were sequenced per donor, roughly 18% of them non-productive. The research as a whole found: Specific HLA alleles were associated with 16,951 TCR beta sequences at a false discovery rate of 0.05 in a later analysis. Because counts were too low, fewer than 20 rarely observed V segments, including chromosome 9 orphons, were excluded from the earlier analysis of around 590 of the donors. It was suggested by the authors that the approach could potentially be generalized to other disease states and immunological phenotypes. A further reported finding was that TCR beta sequences accurately predicted the HLA-A and HLA-B alleles for most subjects in the first cohort. Because the 87-base-pair reads could not distinguish some IMGT-functional V segments, including TRBV6-2 and TRBV6-3, those segments were excluded. Several of the top co-occurrence clusters appeared to be linked to parvovirus B19, influenza, CMV and Epstein-Barr virus, according to a later analysis. In an earlier analysis of about 600 of the donors, most TCR beta V segments appeared in productive rearrangements about 90% or about 30% of the time, broadly matching IMGT annotations. In a later analysis, HLA-associated TCR beta chains were found to be more clonally expanded and to have lower generation probabilities than equally common non-associated chains. In the study, roughly 160 TCR beta chains were listed as associated with cytomegalovirus. A later genetic analysis reported fewer N-insertions in productive TCRs among donors in an Asian-associated ancestry cluster than the roughly 700-donor mean. The cohort was sequenced for TCR beta chains only, and without alpha or paired-chain data the features that could be detected were limited. Most TCR sequences were seen in very few donors, while some public TCRs were found in many individuals. In a later analysis, most CMV-associated TCR beta chains were found to appear HLA-restricted, with HLA associations seemingly driven largely by CMV exposure. A cluster of highly shared sequence variants was judged likely to be a technical artifact of the sequencing pipeline. When HLA alleles, especially DR and DQ, strongly co-occurred, TCR associations were difficult to assign to individual alleles. In vitro tests confirmed that a few of the cytomegalovirus-associated TCR beta chains recognize cytomegalovirus antigens. The classifier was reported to diagnose cytomegalovirus status with high specificity and sensitivity in both the original and validation cohorts. Correlated functional status among segregating V segments might reflect linkage disequilibrium, but an unknown experimental factor could not be ruled out. The presence/absence analyses assumed that sequencing depth was roughly uniform across donors, and that assumption may not be true. Because HLA typing was missing for some donors at each locus, association tests included only the typed subset. The only immune exposure information available for the cohort was CMV serostatus. V-gene and J-gene trimming of TCR beta chains was associated with a missense DCLRE1C variant in a later genetic analysis, and the association was replicated in an independent cohort. According to a later analysis, TCR association rates differed among HLA loci, with DRB1 alleles showing the most associated TCRs and HLA-C alleles showing the fewest.

The rearranged chain carries TRBV6-5 and TRBJ2-1; tentative D gene TRBD2, with 5 bases matching. The sequence was collected from a woman aged 55-75 years in good health and CMV-seropositive. The sequencing sample was made of PBMCs. The DNA is TGTGCCAGCAAAACAAGAGGGTTCTCAAATGAGCAGTTCTTC. This is translated as CASKTRGFSNEQFF.